Detailed here is one T cell receptor beta chain. These data are taken from a study of technical replicates of blood from a few donors. Germline CDR1 and CDR2: SGDLS and YYNGEE. V shed 6 bases and J shed 4 bases, with 16 bases lying between them. The CDR3 is made up of 14 amino acids. Sequenced by immunoSEQ multiplex PCR; TCRdb stores in-frame clones only, minus some. This table has fewer than 85,000 clones, roughly 94% appearing once. Sequenced material: T cells isolated from PBMCs. This chain joins TRBV9 and TRBJ2-5, with a possible D match to TRBD2 (6 bases). This clonotype originated in a human donor in good health. The CDR3 loop reads CASNRGYGGETQYF. The CDR3 region has the DNA TGTGCCAGCAACCGGGGGTACGGGGGAGAGACCCAGTACTTC.